What follows are 26 T cell receptor beta chains derived from one specimen sequenced in a study of shared clonotypes between healthy human individuals. Repertoires were generated with immunoSEQ multiplex PCR, while TCRdb's copy carries only in-frame clones and drops some. The table includes some 550,000 clones, roughly 97% detected once. Specimen: naive CD4+ T cells sorted from blood. Subset noted: CD45RA+ positively selected. The source of these receptors is a woman aged 25 to 39 in good health.

This chain uses TRBV19 with TRBJ2-5; 9 bases line up with TRBD2. With 10 bases clipped from V and 5 bases from J, the junction kept 5 bases outside the gene matches. CDR1 and CDR2 (germline): LNHDA, SQIVND (reference sequence). The CDR3 consists of 12 residues. CDR3 sequence reads: CATRAGGETQYF. The CDR3, as DNA: TGTGCCACGAGGGCGGGGGGGGAGACCCAGTACTTC. Variable domain in full (rest from reference TRBV19 and TRBJ2-5): DGGITQSPKYLFRKEGQNVTLSCEQNLNHDAMYWYRQDPGQGLRLIYYSQIVNDFQKGDIAEGYSVSREKKESFPLTVTSAQKNPTAFYLCATRAGGETQYFGPGTRLLVL.

A single count supports this clone. V is TRBV7-9 and J is TRBJ2-1, with D possibly being TRBD2 (6 bases). V was clipped by 6 bases and J by 5 bases, with 20 bases between them. Germline V CDR1 and CDR2: SEHNR, FQNEAQ (reference sequence). The CDR3 is 16 amino acids. This CDR3 is CASSWGDGLLNNEQFF. The CDR3 coding sequence is TGTGCCAGCAGTTGGGGGGACGGACTTCTTAACAATGAGCAGTTCTTC.

The J gene is TRBJ2-1, the V gene TRBV29-1; no definite D call. The CDR3 consists of 15 residues. Germline CDR1 SQVTM, CDR2 ANQGSEA. CDR3 nucleotide sequence: TGCACCGGCCTTCTGGGAATAGCAGAAATCAATGAGCAGTTCTTC. Amino acid sequence: CTGLLGIAEINEQFF.

The rearrangement uses TRBV6-5 and TRBJ1-2, with 8 bases matching TRBD1. The germline gives CDR1 MNHEY, CDR2 SVGAGI. This CDR3 contains 13 residues. V was pared by 6 bases and J by 7 bases, with 7 bases of the junction left unmatched. This chain's CDR3 is CASRPTGVRGYTF. The CDR3 coding sequence is TGTGCCAGCAGACCGACAGGGGTACGTGGCTACACCTTC.

The V gene is TRBV7-9, the J gene TRBJ1-2; 8 bases map to TRBD1. Per germline, CDR1 SEHNR and CDR2 FQNEAQ (reference sequence). Losses at the gene ends were 5 bases for V and 4 bases for J; bases not matched to a gene: 18. The CDR3 loop spans 18 amino acids. The CDR3 reads CASSPIYIDRGNSYGYTF. The DNA of the CDR3 is TGTGCCAGCAGCCCGATATACATAGACAGGGGAAATAGCTATGGCTACACCTTC. Using reference TRBV7-9 and TRBJ1-2 for the parts outside the CDR3, the full variable domain is DTGVSQNPRHKITKRGQNVTFRCDPISEHNRLYWYRQTLGQGPEFLTYFQNEAQLEKSRLLSDRFSAERPKGSFSTLEIQRTEQGDSAMYLCASSPIYIDRGNSYGYTFGSGTRLTVV.

The chain combines TRBV29-1 with TRBJ1-1, with D possibly TRBD1 on 6 matching bases. CDR3 length: 13 residues. Germline assignment: CDR1 SQVTM and CDR2 ANQGSEA. The V gene lost 6 bases and the J gene lost 1 base, with 12 bases spanning the gap. CDR3 in DNA: TGCAGCGTCCAAGGGGGGGAGAACACTGAAGCTTTCTTT. Amino acid sequence: CSVQGGENTEAFF.

V is TRBV7-2 and J is TRBJ2-5, with D uncertain. CDR1 and CDR2 (germline): SGHTA, FQGNSA. The CDR3 is 13 amino acids. Trimming stripped 0 bases from V and 5 bases from J, with 7 bases between. The CDR3 nucleotides read TGTGCCAGCAGCTTAGCGCGAGTGGAGACCCAGTACTTC. As protein: CASSLARVETQYF. The full variable domain, in which reference TRBV7-2 and TRBJ2-5 provide the parts outside the CDR3, is GAGVSQSPSNKVTEKGKDVELRCDPISGHTALYWYRQSLGQGLEFLIYFQGNSAPDKSGLPSDRFSAERTGGSVSTLTIQRTQQEDSAVYLCASSLARVETQYFGPGTRLLVL.

The genes are TRBV6-5 and TRBJ2-3; tentatively, D is TRBD1 or TRBD2 (6 bases each). The CDR3 length is 15 residues. In germline, CDR1 is MNHEY, CDR2 SVGAGI. V dropped 3 bases and J dropped 2 bases, with 12 bases sitting between them. The CDR3 DNA reads TGTGCCAGCAGTTATTCGGGGGCCCTCACAGATACGCAGTATTTT. Protein product: CASSYSGALTDTQYF.

The table lists this clone with a count of one. The genes are TRBV7-9 and TRBJ2-7, with a possible D match to TRBD2 (6 bases). The ends were cut back, 1 base at V and 6 bases at J, with 19 bases in the middle. Germline loops: CDR1 SEHNR, CDR2 FQNEAQ (reference sequence). This CDR3 contains 16 residues. In nucleotides, the CDR3 is TGTGCCAGCAGCTTAGGGTCGGGAGTCGGTTGGGGCGAGCAGTACTTC. The encoded protein is CASSLGSGVGWGEQYF.

The chain recombines TRBV6-5 with TRBJ1-1, with 7 bases that match TRBD1. This CDR3 has 16 residues. Unmatched junction bases numbered 7, after V lost 2 bases and J lost 1 base. CDR1 MNHEY and CDR2 SVGAGI come from the germline V gene. The CDR3: CASSYTTTGRNTEAFF. The CDR3 DNA reads TGTGCCAGCAGTTACACAACGACAGGGCGGAACACTGAAGCTTTCTTT.

This chain links TRBV14 with TRBJ2-3; TRBD1 matches at 9 bases. V trimming: 5 bases; J trimming: 7 bases; junction bases outside the gene matches: 4. This CDR3 region has 13 residues. Per germline, CDR1 SGHDN and CDR2 FVKESK. CDR3 nucleotides: TGTGCCAGCAGCTTACAGGGGGCGAATACGCAGTATTTT. As protein: CASSLQGANTQYF.

This sequence joins TRBV25-1 and TRBJ1-1, with 11 nucleotides matching TRBD1. In germline, CDR1 is MGHDK, CDR2 SYGVNS. V was clipped by 6 bases and J by 1 base; unmatched bases: 7. The CDR3 runs 16 residues. The CDR3 DNA follows: TGTGCCAGCAGCCCAATAGGACAGGGGGCGAACACTGAAGCTTTCTTT. It yields the protein CASSPIGQGANTEAFF. Combining the CDR3 with reference TRBV25-1 and TRBJ1-1 gives the whole variable domain EADIYQTPRYLVIGTGKKITLECSQTMGHDKMYWYQQDPGMELHLIHYSYGVNSTEKGDLSSESTVSRIRTEHFPLTLESARPSHTSQYLCASSPIGQGANTEAFFGQGTRLTVV.

The chain has TRBV28 and TRBJ2-7; the D gene is possibly TRBD1 (6 bases). Germline V gene lookup returns CDR1 MDHEN and CDR2 SYDVKM. Trimming removed 8 bases at V and 3 bases at J, with 11 bases between. There are 12 residues in the CDR3. The CDR3 nucleotides are TGTGCCAGCTACTCCAGGGGCTACGAGCAGTACTTC. It codes for CASYSRGYEQYF.

V gene TRBV29-1 combines with J gene TRBJ2-7, with D unclear. Per germline, CDR1 SQVTM and CDR2 ANQGSEA. Trimming took off 6 bases at V and 6 bases at J, with 15 bases between the two ends. CDR3 length: 12 residues. The CDR3 sequence is CSVDGSGPEQYF. The CDR3 coding sequence is TGCAGCGTGGACGGGTCCGGGCCCGAGCAGTACTTC.

The CDR3 DNA reads TGTGCCAGCAGCCCAAATGGGGTTCGGGAGACCCAGTACTTC. Its protein product is CASSPNGVRETQYF. The rearrangement uses TRBV7-8 and TRBJ2-5; D gene unclear. Trimming removed 5 bases from V and 5 bases from J, with 15 bases in between. The CDR3 contains 14 residues. From germline, CDR1 is SGHVS and CDR2 FQNEAQ. The full variable domain, completed using reference TRBV7-8 and TRBJ2-5, is GAGVSQSPRYKVAKRGQDVALRCDPISGHVSLFWYQQALGQGPEFLTYFQNEAQLDKSGLPSDRFFAERPEGSVSTLKIQRTQQEDSAVYLCASSPNGVRETQYFGPGTRLLVL.

The rearrangement uses TRBV6-5 and TRBJ2-7; D unclear. This CDR3 has 12 amino acids. The V end lost 2 bases, the J end lost 7 bases, and 9 bases lay between the germline ends. CDR1 MNHEY and CDR2 SVGAGI come from the germline V gene. For the CDR3, the DNA is TGTGCCAGCAGTTACCCGGCCGGGGAGCAGTACTTC. Translated: CASSYPAGEQYF.

J is TRBJ2-1 and V is TRBV6-1; D not resolved. Deletions cut 2 bases from V and 10 bases from J, with 9 bases between. CDR1 is MNHNS and CDR2 is SASEGT in the germline V gene. CDR3 size: 12 residues. The CDR3, as DNA: TGTGCCAGCAGTGAAAGCCGGCTGGAGCAGTTCTTC. It yields the protein CASSESRLEQFF.

The genes are TRBV5-1 and TRBJ2-2, with D perhaps matching TRBD1 (6 bases). Deletions cut 0 bases from V and 2 bases from J, with 14 bases between. Per germline, CDR1 SGHRS and CDR2 YFSETQ. CDR3 length: 17 residues. The CDR3 nucleotides are TGCGCCAGCAGCTTGGATCCTCAGGGGCTAAACACCGGGGAGCTGTTTTTT. This encodes CASSLDPQGLNTGELFF.

V gene TRBV28 combines with J gene TRBJ1-5; D is unclear. The CDR3 is 16 amino acids. Per germline, CDR1 MDHEN and CDR2 SYDVKM. V lost 6 bases and J lost 0, with 15 bases in between. CDR3 in amino acids: CASSPPRAYSNQPQHF. Here the CDR3 DNA reads TGTGCCAGCAGCCCCCCCCGGGCTTATAGCAATCAGCCCCAGCATTTT. Together with reference TRBV28 and TRBJ1-5, the CDR3 gives the full variable domain: DVKVTQSSRYLVKRTGEKVFLECVQDMDHENMFWYRQDPGLGLRLIYFSYDVKMKEKGDIPEGYSVSREKKERFSLILESASTNQTSMYLCASSPPRAYSNQPQHFGDGTRLSIL.

The chain is built from TRBV5-8 and TRBJ2-2; D gene ambiguous. The CDR3 runs to 12 residues. Germline CDR1 SGHTS, CDR2 YDEGEE. Trimming left V 5 bases short and J 10 bases short, with 12 bases between. CDR3 nucleotide sequence: TGTGCCAGCAGACCGATGCGCGAGGAGCTGTTTTTT. Translation: CASRPMREELFF. The entire variable domain, with the rest obtained from reference TRBV5-8 and TRBJ2-2, is as follows: EAGVTQSPTHLIKTRGQQATLRCSPISGHTSVYWYQQALGLGLQFLLWYDEGEERNRGNFPPRFSGRQFPNYSSELNVNALELEDSALYLCASRPMREELFFGEGSRLTVL.

As for this clone: At the DNA level, this CDR3 is encoded by other sequences in the same sample as well. This chain uses TRBV5-1 with TRBJ2-7; 7 bases fit TRBD1. CDR1 and CDR2 from the germline V gene are SGHRS and YFSETQ. The CDR3 spans 14 residues. The V and J ends lost 0 bases and 2 bases, in that order; junction bases with no gene match: 2. The CDR3 loop is CASSLGQGAYEQYF. CDR3 nucleotides: TGCGCCAGCAGCTTGGGGCAGGGGGCCTACGAGCAGTACTTC.

The V call is TRBV10-1, the J call TRBJ2-3, with unresolved D. The CDR3 spans 14 residues. In germline, CDR1 is WNHNN, CDR2 SYGVQD (reference sequence). Trimming shortened V by 6 bases and J by 3 bases, and 13 bases separated the two germline ends. DNA for the CDR3: TGCGCCAGCAGCGACGGCGTAGGAACAGATACGCAGTATTTT. It specifies CASSDGVGTDTQYF.

This chain uses TRBV5-1 with TRBJ2-7; D might be TRBD1 or TRBD2, each matching 5 bases. Between the trimmed V and J ends, which lost 4 bases and 4 bases, there was a span of 18 bases. The CDR3 loop spans 15 amino acids. Germline V gene sequence: CDR1 SGHRS, CDR2 YFSETQ. This CDR3 is CASSPRGEGFYEQYF. The CDR3 nucleotides are TGCGCCAGCAGCCCTCGGGGAGAGGGGTTTTACGAGCAGTACTTC.

The chain combines TRBV27 with TRBJ2-7, with TRBD2 matching 10 bases. J gave up 6 bases and V 3 bases, and 11 bases lay outside the gene matches. Germline V gives CDR1 MNHEY, CDR2 SMNVEV (reference sequence). The CDR3 loop spans 16 amino acids. CDR3 sequence reads: CASSLMGGSGRGEQYF. The CDR3 nucleotides read TGTGCCAGCAGTTTGATGGGAGGCAGCGGGAGGGGCGAGCAGTACTTC.

DNA for the CDR3: TGTGCCAGCAGTCCTTACGCCAGCTCCTACGAGCAGTACTTC. Translated, it gives CASSPYASSYEQYF. The chain couples TRBV6-6 to TRBJ2-7; D uncertain. CDR1 and CDR2 (germline): MNHNY, SVGAGI (reference sequence). The CDR3 covers 14 residues. V dropped 5 bases and J dropped 0 bases, with 11 bases sitting between them.

The V gene is TRBV6-1, the J gene TRBJ1-5, with D perhaps matching TRBD1 (5 bases). Germline V gene lookup returns CDR1 MNHNS and CDR2 SASEGT. The CDR3 is 12 residues long. Here the CDR3 DNA reads TGTGCTTCTGCCGCAGGGTATCAGCCCCAGCATTTT. Translated: CASAAGYQPQHF.